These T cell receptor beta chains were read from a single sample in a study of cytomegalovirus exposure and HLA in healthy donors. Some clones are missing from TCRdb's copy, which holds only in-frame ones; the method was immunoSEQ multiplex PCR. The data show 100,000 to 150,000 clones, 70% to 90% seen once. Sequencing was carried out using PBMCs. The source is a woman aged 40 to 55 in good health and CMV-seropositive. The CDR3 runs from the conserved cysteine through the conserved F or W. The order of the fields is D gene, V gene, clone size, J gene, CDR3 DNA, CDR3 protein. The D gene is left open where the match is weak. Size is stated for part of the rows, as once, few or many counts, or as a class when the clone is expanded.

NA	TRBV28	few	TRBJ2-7	TGTGCCAGCAGTTTAATCAGGTTCACCAAGGGGGAGCAGTACTTC	CASSLIRFTKGEQYF
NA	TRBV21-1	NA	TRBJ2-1	TGTGCCAGCAGCAAAGGGGCTAGCTCCTCATTCCCCTACAAGGAGCAGTTCTTC	CASSKGASSSFPYKEQFF
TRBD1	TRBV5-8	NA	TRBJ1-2	TGTGCCAGCAGCGGGTGGACAGGGGGCTCCTATGGCTACACCTTC	CASSGWTGGSYGYTF
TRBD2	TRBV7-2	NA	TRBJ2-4	TGTGCCAGCAGCTTAGCGGGACTAGCGGGAGTAAAATTTGCCAAAAACATTCAGTACTTC	CASSLAGLAGVKFAKNIQYF
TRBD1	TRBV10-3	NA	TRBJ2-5	TGTGCCATCAGTGAGTCGATGACAGGGCTAGAGACCCAGTACTTC	CAISESMTGLETQYF
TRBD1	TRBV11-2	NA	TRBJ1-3	TGTGCCAGCAGCCGACAGGGATCTGGAAACACCATATATTTT	CASSRQGSGNTIYF
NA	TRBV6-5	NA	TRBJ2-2	TGTGCCAGCAGCCAAAGCGGAGAGAACACCGGGGAGCTGTTTTTT	CASSQSGENTGELFF
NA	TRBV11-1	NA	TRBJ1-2	TGTGCCAGCAGCCTGGGACATTACTATGGCTACACCTTC	CASSLGHYYGYTF
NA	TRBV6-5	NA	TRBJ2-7	TGTGCCAGCAGTCGGGATGCCTACGAGCAGTACTTC	CASSRDAYEQYF
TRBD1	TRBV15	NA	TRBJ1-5	TGTGCCACCAGCAGTCTAACGGGACAGCAAAATCAGCCCCAGCATTTT	CATSSLTGQQNQPQHF
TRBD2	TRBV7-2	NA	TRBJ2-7	TGTGCCAGCCGACTAGCGGGAGTGGGTGAGCAGTACTTC	CASRLAGVGEQYF
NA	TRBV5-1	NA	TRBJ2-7	TGCGCCAGCAGCGACAGGACTGGTGTGAACGAGCAGTACTTC	CASSDRTGVNEQYF
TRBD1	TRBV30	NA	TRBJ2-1	TGTGCCTGGAGAGCCGGGACAGGGCCCTACAATGAGCAGTTCTTC	CAWRAGTGPYNEQFF
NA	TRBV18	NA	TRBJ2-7	TGTGCCAGCTTACTCGGGACTGGAGCCTACGAGCAGTACTTC	CASLLGTGAYEQYF
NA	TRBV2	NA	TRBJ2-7	TGTGCCAGCAGCGGGACACAGACCTACGAGCAGTACTTC	CASSGTQTYEQYF
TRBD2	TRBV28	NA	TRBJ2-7	TGTGCCAGCACCATCGGGCTAGCGGGGGCTTATCGTAACGAGCAGTACTTC	CASTIGLAGAYRNEQYF
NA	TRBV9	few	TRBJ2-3	TGTGCCAGCAGCTCAACATGGCTAGCTAGCACAGATACGCAGTATTTT	CASSSTWLASTDTQYF
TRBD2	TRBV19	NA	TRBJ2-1	TGTGCCAGTAAGACTAGCGGGAGCTCGGATGAGCAGTTCTTC	CASKTSGSSDEQFF
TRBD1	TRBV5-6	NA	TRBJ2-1	TGTGCCAGCAGCTGGACAGGGTACGATGAGCAGTTCTTC	CASSWTGYDEQFF
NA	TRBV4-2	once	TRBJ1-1	TGTGCCAGCAGCGACCCAAGGGAAGGGGACACTGAAGCTTTCTTT	CASSDPREGDTEAFF
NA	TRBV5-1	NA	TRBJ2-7	TGCGCCAGCAGCTTACGAGACAGCTACGAGCAGTACTTC	CASSLRDSYEQYF
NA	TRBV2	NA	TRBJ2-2	TGTGCCAGCAGTGAACAGGGCGCCGGGGAGCTGTTTTTT	CASSEQGAGELFF
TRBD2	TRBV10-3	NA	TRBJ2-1	TGTGCCATCAGTGAAGCGGGAGGAGGGATGAATGAGCAGTTCTTC	CAISEAGGGMNEQFF
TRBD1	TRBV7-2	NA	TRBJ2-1	TGTGCCAGCAGCCCTGAAGACAGGGAAATGGCCAATGAGCAGTTCTTC	CASSPEDREMANEQFF
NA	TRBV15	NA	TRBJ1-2	TGTGCCACCAGCAGGGGGGAGGGGACCGGCTACACCTTC	CATSRGEGTGYTF
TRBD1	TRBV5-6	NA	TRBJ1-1	TGTGCCAGCAGCTGGACAGGGCTCCTTCGGGGGAACACTGAAGCTTTCTTT	CASSWTGLLRGNTEAFF
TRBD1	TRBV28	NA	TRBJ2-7	TGTGCCAGCAGTCGCATGGACAGGGGGACCTACGAGCAGTACTTC	CASSRMDRGTYEQYF
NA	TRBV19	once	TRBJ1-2	TGTGCCAGTAGTATAACGGACGGCGGGGGCTATGGCTACACCTTC	CASSITDGGGYGYTF
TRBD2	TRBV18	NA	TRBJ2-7	TGTGCCAGCTCACCTCGGACTAGCGGGGGCGAGCAGTACTTC	CASSPRTSGGEQYF
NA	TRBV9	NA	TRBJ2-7	TGTGCCAGCAGCGTAGCGCCTGGGCAGGAGGGCTACGAGCAGTACTTC	CASSVAPGQEGYEQYF
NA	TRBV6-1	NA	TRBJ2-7	TGTGCCAGCAGTGTTAGAGGACAGCACTACGAGCAGTACTTC	CASSVRGQHYEQYF
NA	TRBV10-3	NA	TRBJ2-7	TGTGCCATCCAAACCGCGGGATCCCCATGGGAGCAGTACTTC	CAIQTAGSPWEQYF
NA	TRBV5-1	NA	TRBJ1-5	TGCGCCAGCAGCCCTGGACTGCTTGGAAATCAGCCCCAGCATTTT	CASSPGLLGNQPQHF
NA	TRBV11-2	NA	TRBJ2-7	TGTGCCAGCAGCTTAGGCAGGGCGAGCTCCTACGAGCAGTACTTC	CASSLGRASSYEQYF
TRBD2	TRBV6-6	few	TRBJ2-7	TGTGCCAGCACCGAACTAGCGCATGCCTACGAGCAGTACTTC	CASTELAHAYEQYF
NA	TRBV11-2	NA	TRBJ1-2	TGTGCCAGCAGCCCATTCCCTAGTAACTATGGCTACACCTTC	CASSPFPSNYGYTF
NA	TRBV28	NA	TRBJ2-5	TGTGCCAGCAGGGGCCCCCAAGAGACCCAGTACTTC	CASRGPQETQYF
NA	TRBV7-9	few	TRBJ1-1	TGTTCCAGCAGCTTAGACCAAAATGAGGCTTTCTTT	CSSSLDQNEAFF
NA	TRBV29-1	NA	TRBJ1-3	TGCAGCGTTAGCAGGGACTCTGGAAACACCATATATTTT	CSVSRDSGNTIYF
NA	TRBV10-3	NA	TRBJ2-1	TGTGCCATCAGTGAGTCTTACAGTTCCTACAATGAGCAGTTCTTC	CAISESYSSYNEQFF